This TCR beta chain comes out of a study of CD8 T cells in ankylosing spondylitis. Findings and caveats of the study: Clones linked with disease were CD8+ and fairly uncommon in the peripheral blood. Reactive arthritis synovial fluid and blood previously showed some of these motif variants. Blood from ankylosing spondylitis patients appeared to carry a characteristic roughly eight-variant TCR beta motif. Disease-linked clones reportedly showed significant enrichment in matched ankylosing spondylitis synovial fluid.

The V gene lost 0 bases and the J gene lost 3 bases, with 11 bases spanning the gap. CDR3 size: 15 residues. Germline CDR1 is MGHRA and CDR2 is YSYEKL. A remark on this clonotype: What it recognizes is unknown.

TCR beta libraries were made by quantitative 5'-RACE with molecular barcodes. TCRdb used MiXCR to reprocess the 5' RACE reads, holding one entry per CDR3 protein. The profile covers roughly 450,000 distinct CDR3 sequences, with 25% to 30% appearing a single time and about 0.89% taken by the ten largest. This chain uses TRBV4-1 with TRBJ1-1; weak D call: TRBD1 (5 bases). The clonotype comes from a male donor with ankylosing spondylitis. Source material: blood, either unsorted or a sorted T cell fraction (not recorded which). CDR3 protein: CASSQDRRDDTEAFF. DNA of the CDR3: TGCGCCAGCAGCCAAGATCGCAGGGACGACACTGAAGCTTTCTTT.